This TCR beta chain was obtained from a study of Ad26.COV2.S vaccination and SARS-CoV-2 variants. Study observations and caveats: The breadth of spike-specific CD8+ and CD4+ T cell responses after vaccination was reportedly substantial. Estimates derived from TCR breadth and depth analyses may have underestimated total T cell responses.

Sequencing was performed with immunoSEQ multiplex PCR; in TCRdb, only in-frame clones are kept and a portion is missing. The top ten hold 3% to 4% of the sample, which has approximately 400,000 clones, roughly 81% seen once. Treatment: some 20 received Ad26.COV2.S at low or high dose, single or two shots; several received placebo; per-sample allocation not given. Material that was analyzed had been drawn on day 63 after the first vaccine or placebo injection. This Boston cohort included adults aged 18-55 years. The shot given was an Ad26 vector that makes Wuhan-strain SARS-CoV-2 spike. Germline V gene lookup returns CDR1 SGDLS and CDR2 YYNGEE. Trimming took 4 bases from V and 6 from J, leaving 20 bases between them. This CDR3 spans 16 amino acids. Concerning this clone: The antigen remains unidentified.

The chain combines TRBV9 with TRBJ1-3; D call uncertain. The TCR comes from a person aged 18-65 years who received the Ad26.COV2.S COVID-19 vaccine or a placebo. The input for sequencing was peripheral blood, taken in a trial of Ad26.COV2.S vaccine versus placebo. The CDR3 loop reads CASSPRSGEWENTIYF. The CDR3 DNA reads TGTGCCAGCAGCCCGCGGTCTGGGGAGTGGGAAAACACCATATATTTT.